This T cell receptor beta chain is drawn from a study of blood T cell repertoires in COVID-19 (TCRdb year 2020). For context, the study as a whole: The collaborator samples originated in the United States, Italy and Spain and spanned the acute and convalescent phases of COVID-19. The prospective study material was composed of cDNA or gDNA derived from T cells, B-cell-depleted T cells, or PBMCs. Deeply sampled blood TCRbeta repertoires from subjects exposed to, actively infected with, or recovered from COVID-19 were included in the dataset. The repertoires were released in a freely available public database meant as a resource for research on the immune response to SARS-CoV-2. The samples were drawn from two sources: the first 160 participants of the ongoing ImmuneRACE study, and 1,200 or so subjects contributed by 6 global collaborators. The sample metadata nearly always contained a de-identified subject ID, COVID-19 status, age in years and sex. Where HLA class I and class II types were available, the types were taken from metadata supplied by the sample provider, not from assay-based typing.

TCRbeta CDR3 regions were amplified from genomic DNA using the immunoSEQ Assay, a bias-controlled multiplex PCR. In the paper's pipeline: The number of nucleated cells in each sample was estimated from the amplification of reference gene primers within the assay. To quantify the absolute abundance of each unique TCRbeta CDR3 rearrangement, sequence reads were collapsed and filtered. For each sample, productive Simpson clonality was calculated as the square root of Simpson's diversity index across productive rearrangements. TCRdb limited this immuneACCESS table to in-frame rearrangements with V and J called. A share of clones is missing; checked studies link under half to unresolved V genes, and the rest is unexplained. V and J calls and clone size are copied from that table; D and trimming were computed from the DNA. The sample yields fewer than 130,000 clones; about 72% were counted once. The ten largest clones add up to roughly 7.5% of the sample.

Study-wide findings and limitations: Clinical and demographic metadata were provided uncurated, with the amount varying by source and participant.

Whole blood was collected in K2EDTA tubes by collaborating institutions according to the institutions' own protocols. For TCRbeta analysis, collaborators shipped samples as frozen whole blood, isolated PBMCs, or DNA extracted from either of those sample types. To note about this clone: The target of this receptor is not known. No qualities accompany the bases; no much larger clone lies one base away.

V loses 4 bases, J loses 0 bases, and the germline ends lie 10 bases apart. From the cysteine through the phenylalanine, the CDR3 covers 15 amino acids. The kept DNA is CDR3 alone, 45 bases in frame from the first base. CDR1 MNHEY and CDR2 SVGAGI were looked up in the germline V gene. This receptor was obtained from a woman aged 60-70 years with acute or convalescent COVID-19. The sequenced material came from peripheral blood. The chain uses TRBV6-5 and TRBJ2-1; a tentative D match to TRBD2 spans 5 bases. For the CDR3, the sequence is CASSLDSGSYNEQFF. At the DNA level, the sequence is TGTGCCAGCAGTTTGGACTCAGGCTCCTACAATGAGCAGTTCTTC.